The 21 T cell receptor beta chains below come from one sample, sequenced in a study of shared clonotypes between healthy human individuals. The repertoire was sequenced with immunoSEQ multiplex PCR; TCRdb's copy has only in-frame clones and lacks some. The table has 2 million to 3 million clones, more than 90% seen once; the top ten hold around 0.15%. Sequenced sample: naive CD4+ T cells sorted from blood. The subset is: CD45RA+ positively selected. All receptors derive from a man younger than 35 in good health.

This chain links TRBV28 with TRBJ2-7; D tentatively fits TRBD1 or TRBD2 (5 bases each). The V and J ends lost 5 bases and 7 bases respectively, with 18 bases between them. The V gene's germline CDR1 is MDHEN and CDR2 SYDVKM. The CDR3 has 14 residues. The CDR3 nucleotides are TGTGCCAGCAGTCCCCCCGGGGCCTCGGGGGAGCAGTACTTC. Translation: CASSPPGASGEQYF.

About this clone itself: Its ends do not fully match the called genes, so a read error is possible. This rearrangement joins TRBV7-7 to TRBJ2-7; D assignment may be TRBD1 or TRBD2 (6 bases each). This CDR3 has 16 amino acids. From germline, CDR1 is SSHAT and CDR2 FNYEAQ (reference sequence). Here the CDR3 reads CASSFSLGGPSYEQYF. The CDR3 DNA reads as TGTGCTAGCAGCTTCTCCCTCGGGGGCCCATCCTACGAGCAGTACTTC.

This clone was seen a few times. CDR3 nucleotides: TGTGCCAGCAGCCCCGTAGCAATTCCTATATACAATGAGCAGTTCTTC. Translation gives CASSPVAIPIYNEQFF. The chain combines TRBV7-2 with TRBJ2-1; D call uncertain. The CDR3 is 16 amino acids. V lost 5 bases and J lost 4, with 18 bases in between. Germline lookup yields CDR1 SGHTA and CDR2 FQGNSA.

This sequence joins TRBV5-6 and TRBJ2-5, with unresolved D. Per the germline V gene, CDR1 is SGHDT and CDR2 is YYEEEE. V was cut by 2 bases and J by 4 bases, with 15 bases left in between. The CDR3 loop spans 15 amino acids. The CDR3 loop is CASSFRVGSGETQYF. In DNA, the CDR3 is TGTGCCAGCAGCTTTCGGGTGGGCTCGGGAGAGACCCAGTACTTC. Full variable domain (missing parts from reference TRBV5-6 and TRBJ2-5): DAGVTQSPTHLIKTRGQQVTLRCSPKSGHDTVSWYQQALGQGPQFIFQYYEEEERQRGNFPDRFSGHQFPNYSSELNVNALLLGDSALYLCASSFRVGSGETQYFGPGTRLLVL.

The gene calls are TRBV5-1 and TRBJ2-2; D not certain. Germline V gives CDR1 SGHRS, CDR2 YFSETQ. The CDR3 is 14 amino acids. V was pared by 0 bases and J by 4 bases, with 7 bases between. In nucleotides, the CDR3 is TGCGCCAGCAGCTTGGACGGGCCCACCGGGGAGCTGTTTTTT. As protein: CASSLDGPTGELFF.

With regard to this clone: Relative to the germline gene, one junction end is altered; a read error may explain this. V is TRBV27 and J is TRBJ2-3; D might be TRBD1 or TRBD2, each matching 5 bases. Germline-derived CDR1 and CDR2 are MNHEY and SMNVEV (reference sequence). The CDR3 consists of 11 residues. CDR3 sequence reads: CASSRRLGTEF. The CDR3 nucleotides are TGTGCCAGCAGTAGGCGCCTAGGGACGGAGTTT.

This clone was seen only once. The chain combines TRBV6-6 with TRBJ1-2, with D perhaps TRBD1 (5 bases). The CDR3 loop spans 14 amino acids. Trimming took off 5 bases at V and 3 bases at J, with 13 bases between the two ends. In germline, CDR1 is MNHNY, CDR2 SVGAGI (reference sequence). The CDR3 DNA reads TGTGCCAGCAGTACCTGGGACCGGTACTATGGCTACACCTTC. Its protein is CASSTWDRYYGYTF.

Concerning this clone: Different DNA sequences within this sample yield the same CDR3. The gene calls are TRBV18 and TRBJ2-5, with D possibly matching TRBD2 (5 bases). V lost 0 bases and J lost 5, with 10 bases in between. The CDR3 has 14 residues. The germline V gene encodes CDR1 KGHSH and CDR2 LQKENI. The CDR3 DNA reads TGTGCCAGCTCACCACCGCCGGGGAGTGAGACCCAGTACTTC. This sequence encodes CASSPPPGSETQYF.

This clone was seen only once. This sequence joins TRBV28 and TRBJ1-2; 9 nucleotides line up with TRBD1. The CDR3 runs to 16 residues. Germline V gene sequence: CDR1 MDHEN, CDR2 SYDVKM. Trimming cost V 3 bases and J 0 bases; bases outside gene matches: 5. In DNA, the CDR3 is TGTGCCAGCAGTTTTGGGGACAGGGTAGCTAACTATGGCTACACCTTC. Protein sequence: CASSFGDRVANYGYTF.

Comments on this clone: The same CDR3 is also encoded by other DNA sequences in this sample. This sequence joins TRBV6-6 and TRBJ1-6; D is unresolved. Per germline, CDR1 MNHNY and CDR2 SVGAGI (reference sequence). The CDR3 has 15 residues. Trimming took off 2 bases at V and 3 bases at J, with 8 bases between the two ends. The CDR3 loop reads CASSYAEGYNSPLHF. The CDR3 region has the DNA TGTGCCAGCAGTTACGCCGAAGGCTATAATTCACCCCTCCACTTT.

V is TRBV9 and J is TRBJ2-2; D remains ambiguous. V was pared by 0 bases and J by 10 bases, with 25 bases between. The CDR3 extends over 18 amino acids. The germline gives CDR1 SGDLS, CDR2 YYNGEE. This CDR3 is CASSVAPSLGSYGVELFF. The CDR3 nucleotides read TGTGCCAGCAGCGTAGCACCCAGTCTAGGTTCCTACGGCGTGGAGCTGTTTTTT.

CDR3 loop: CASSERQNYGYTF. The CDR3 region has the DNA TGTGCCAGCAGTGAAAGGCAGAACTATGGCTACACCTTC. This chain connects TRBV2 to TRBJ1-2; D remains unclear. This CDR3 region has 13 residues. Trimming removed 2 bases at V and 2 bases at J, with 6 bases between. CDR1 and CDR2 from the germline V gene are SNHLY and FYNNEI.

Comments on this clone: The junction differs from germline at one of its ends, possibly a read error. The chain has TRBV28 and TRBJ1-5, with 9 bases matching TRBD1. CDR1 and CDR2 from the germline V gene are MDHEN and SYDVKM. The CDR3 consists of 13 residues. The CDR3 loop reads CFSQGARNQPQHF. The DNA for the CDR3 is TGCTTCTCACAGGGGGCGCGCAATCAGCCCCAGCATTTT.

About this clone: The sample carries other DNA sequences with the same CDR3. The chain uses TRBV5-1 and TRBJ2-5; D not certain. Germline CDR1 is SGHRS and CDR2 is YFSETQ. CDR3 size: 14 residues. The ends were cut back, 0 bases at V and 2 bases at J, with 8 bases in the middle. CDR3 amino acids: CASSLVPGQETQYF. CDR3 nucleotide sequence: TGCGCCAGCAGCTTGGTACCAGGTCAAGAGACCCAGTACTTC.

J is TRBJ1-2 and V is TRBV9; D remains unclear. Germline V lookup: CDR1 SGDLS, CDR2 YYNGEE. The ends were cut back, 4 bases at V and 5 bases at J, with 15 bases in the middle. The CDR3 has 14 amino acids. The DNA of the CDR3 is TGTGCCAGCAGCCCCCATTTAATGAGTTATGGCTACACCTTC. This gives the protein CASSPHLMSYGYTF.

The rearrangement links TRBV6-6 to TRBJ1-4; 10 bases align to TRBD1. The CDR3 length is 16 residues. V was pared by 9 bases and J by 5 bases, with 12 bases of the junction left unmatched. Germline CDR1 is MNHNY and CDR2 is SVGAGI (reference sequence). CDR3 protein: CASFPAQGQGNEKLFF. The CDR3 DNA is TGTGCCAGTTTCCCCGCCCAGGGACAGGGGAATGAAAAACTGTTTTTT.

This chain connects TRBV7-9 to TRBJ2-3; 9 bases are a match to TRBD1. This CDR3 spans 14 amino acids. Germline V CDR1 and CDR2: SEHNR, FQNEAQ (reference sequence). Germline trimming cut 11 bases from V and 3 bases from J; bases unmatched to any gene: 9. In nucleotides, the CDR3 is TGTGCCGCGGACAGGGGAGGTGGAACAGATACGCAGTATTTT. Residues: CAADRGGGTDTQYF.

CDR3 amino acids: CASRAGTANSGNTIYF. CDR3 DNA: TGCGCCAGCAGGGCCGGGACAGCCAACTCTGGAAACACCATATATTTT. The J gene is TRBJ1-3, the V gene TRBV5-1, with 7 bases aligning to TRBD1. CDR3 length: 16 amino acids. Germline CDR1 is SGHRS and CDR2 is YFSETQ. V lost 5 bases and J lost 0; bases outside the gene matches: 8.

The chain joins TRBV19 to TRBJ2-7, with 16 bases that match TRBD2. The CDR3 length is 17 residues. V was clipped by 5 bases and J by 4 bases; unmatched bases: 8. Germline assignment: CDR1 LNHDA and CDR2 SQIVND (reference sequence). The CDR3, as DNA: TGTGCCAGTAGTCCAGGGACTAGCGGGAGGGCCAGTTACGAGCAGTACTTC. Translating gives CASSPGTSGRASYEQYF.

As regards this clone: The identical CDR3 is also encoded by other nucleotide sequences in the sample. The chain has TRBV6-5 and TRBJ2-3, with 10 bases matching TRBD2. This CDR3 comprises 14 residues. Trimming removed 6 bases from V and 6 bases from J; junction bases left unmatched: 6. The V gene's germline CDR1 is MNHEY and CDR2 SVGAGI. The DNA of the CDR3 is TGTGCCAGCAGACCGGGACTAGCGAGTGATACGCAGTATTTT. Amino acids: CASRPGLASDTQYF.

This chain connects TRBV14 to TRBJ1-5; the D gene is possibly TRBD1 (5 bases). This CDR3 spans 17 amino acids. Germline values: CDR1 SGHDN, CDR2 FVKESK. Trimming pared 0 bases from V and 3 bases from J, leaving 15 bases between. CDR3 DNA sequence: TGTGCCAGCAGCCAAGATGTTCAGGGTTTTATCAATCAGCCCCAGCATTTT. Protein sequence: CASSQDVQGFINQPQHF.